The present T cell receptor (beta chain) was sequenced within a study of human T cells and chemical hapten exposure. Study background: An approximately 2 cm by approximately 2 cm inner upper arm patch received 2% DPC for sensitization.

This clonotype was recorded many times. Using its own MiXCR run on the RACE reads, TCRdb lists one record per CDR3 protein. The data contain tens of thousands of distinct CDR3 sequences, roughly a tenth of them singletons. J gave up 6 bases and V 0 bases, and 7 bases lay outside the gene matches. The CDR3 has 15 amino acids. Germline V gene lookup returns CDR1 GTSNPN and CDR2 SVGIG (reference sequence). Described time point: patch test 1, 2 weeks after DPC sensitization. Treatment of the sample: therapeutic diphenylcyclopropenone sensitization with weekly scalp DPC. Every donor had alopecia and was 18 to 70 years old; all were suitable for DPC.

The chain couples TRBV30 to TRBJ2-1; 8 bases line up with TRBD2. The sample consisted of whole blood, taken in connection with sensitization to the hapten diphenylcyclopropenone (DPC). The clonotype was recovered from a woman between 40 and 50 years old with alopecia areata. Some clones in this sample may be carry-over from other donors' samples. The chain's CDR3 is CAWSVLDGGANEQFF. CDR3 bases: TGTGCCTGGAGTGTATTGGACGGGGGGGCCAATGAGCAGTTCTTC. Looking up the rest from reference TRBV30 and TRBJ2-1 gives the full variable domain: SQTIHQWPATLVQPVGSPLSLECTVEGTSNPNLYWYRQAAGRGLQLLFYSVGIGQISSEVPQNLSASRPQDRQFILSSKKLLLSDSGFYLCAWSVLDGGANEQFFGPGTRLTVL.